Each of the 22 T cell receptor beta chains below was sequenced from the same sample in a study of cytomegalovirus exposure and HLA in healthy donors. The primer mix had 60 Vbeta and 13 Jbeta primers. Sequenced by immunoSEQ multiplex PCR; TCRdb stores in-frame clones only, minus some. Among about 190,000 clones, about 90% were seen once, and the ten largest hold 1.3%. The material sequenced was PBMCs. The receptor set was obtained from a man aged 25 to 40 in good health and CMV-seronegative.

The chain recombines TRBV9 with TRBJ1-1; D may be TRBD1 (5 bases). The CDR3 totals 14 residues. Per germline, CDR1 SGDLS and CDR2 YYNGEE. Between the trimmed V and J ends, which lost 0 bases and 5 bases, there was a span of 11 bases. The CDR3 DNA is TGTGCCAGCAGCGTAGAGGCAGGGAAAACTGAAGCTTTCTTT. It translates to CASSVEAGKTEAFF.

This clone was observed a single time. This chain uses TRBV7-9 with TRBJ2-7; tentatively, D is TRBD2 (5 bases). V lost 5 bases, J lost 5 bases, and 22 bases lay in between. The CDR3 sequence is 16 residues long. Per the germline V gene, CDR1 is SEHNR and CDR2 is FQNEAQ (reference sequence). The CDR3 is CASSPRSDSSLDEQYF. The CDR3 region has the DNA TGTGCCAGCAGCCCCCGGTCGGACTCGAGTCTCGACGAGCAGTACTTC.

Concerning this clone itself: At one boundary the junction diverges from the germline segment, which might be a read error. The chain uses TRBV7-9 and TRBJ1-2, with a weak D call TRBD1 (5 bases). The CDR3 has 15 amino acids. The V gene's germline CDR1 is SEHNR and CDR2 FQNEAQ (reference sequence). The CDR3 DNA reads as TGTTCCAGCAGCTTAGTTCCAGGGCCGGGTGGGGGCTACACCTTC. This codes for CSSSLVPGPGGGYTF. The entire variable domain, with the rest obtained from reference TRBV7-9 and TRBJ1-2, is as follows: DTGVSQNPRHKITKRGQNVTFRCDPISEHNRLYWYRQTLGQGPEFLTYFQNEAQLEKSRLLSDRFSAERPKGSFSTLEIQRTEQGDSAMYLCSSSLVPGPGGGYTFGSGTRLTVV.

This chain joins TRBV9 and TRBJ2-2; D is ambiguous. The CDR3 is 12 residues long. Germline-derived CDR1 and CDR2 are SGDLS and YYNGEE. V dropped 3 bases and J dropped 6 bases, with 6 bases sitting between them. For the CDR3, the DNA is TGTGCCAGCAGCGGAGATCCCGGGGAGCTGTTTTTT. Translated: CASSGDPGELFF.

This chain joins TRBV13 and TRBJ1-1; 7 bases fit TRBD1. This CDR3 is 13 amino acids long. V lost 7 bases, J lost 1 base, and 3 bases stayed unmatched. Germline V CDR1 and CDR2: PRHDT, FYEKMQ (reference sequence). CDR3 nucleotides: TGTGCCAGCACCAGACAGGGGAACACTGAAGCTTTCTTT. It encodes CASTRQGNTEAFF.

The CDR3 here is CAIQGAGEQYF. The CDR3, as DNA: TGTGCCATCCAGGGGGCTGGAGAGCAGTACTTC. V and J are TRBV6-5 and TRBJ2-7; 8 positions agree with TRBD1. Per the germline V gene, CDR1 is MNHEY and CDR2 is SVGAGI. The CDR3 has 11 amino acids. With 10 bases clipped from V and 7 bases from J, the junction kept 6 bases outside the gene matches.

This clone was picked up a small number of times. The chain employs TRBV28 and TRBJ2-3, with 10 positions matching TRBD2. From germline, CDR1 is MDHEN and CDR2 SYDVKM. CDR3 length: 18 residues. With V trimmed by 5 bases and J by 0 bases, 11 bases remained unmatched. This chain's CDR3 is CASSLAHGLAASTDTQYF. The CDR3 bases are TGTGCCAGCAGTCTAGCCCACGGACTAGCGGCTAGCACAGATACGCAGTATTTT.

The V gene is TRBV19, the J gene TRBJ2-5, with 11 nucleotides matching TRBD1. The J call may be mistaken, given a closer DNA end match to TRBJ2-7. Germline CDR1 LNHDA, CDR2 SQIVND (reference sequence). There are 13 residues in the CDR3. DNA of the CDR3: TGTGCCAGTAGTCTGGGACAGGGGGACGAGCAGTACTTC. Translating gives CASSLGQGDEQYF.

The rearrangement links TRBV4-2 to TRBJ2-3, with D perhaps TRBD2 (5 bases). The V gene's germline CDR1 is LGHNA and CDR2 YNFKEQ. CDR3 length: 14 residues. Trimming shortened V by 0 bases and J by 7 bases, and 11 bases separated the two germline ends. CDR3 sequence reads: CASSQEKGGNTQYF. CDR3 sequence (DNA): TGTGCCAGCAGCCAAGAAAAAGGAGGTAATACGCAGTATTTT.

This rearrangement joins TRBV7-9 to TRBJ2-3, with D maybe TRBD1 (6 bases). The germline CDR1 and CDR2 sequences are SEHNR and FQNEAQ (reference sequence). With 4 bases removed from V and 3 bases from J, the gap between germline ends came to 14 bases. The CDR3 runs 15 residues. CDR3 protein: CASSSTRQATDTQYF. The CDR3 nucleotides are TGTGCCAGCAGCTCGACCCGACAGGCGACAGATACGCAGTATTTT.

The V gene is TRBV28, the J gene TRBJ2-1, with D perhaps matching TRBD1 (5 bases). The CDR3 consists of 13 residues. V lost 7 bases to trimming and J lost 4 bases, with 11 bases between them. Germline loops: CDR1 MDHEN, CDR2 SYDVKM. The CDR3 reads CASKGVNYNEQFF. The CDR3 nucleotides read TGTGCCAGCAAAGGGGTCAATTACAATGAGCAGTTCTTC.

The chain recombines TRBV7-9 with TRBJ1-2; 8 nucleotides agree with TRBD1. The CDR3 extends over 15 amino acids. Per germline, CDR1 SEHNR and CDR2 FQNEAQ (reference sequence). The V gene end was trimmed by 5 bases and the J gene end by 1 base; junction bases not matched to a gene: 6. The DNA of the CDR3 is TGTGCCAGCAGCCCGAGGACAGGGATTAACTATGGCTACACCTTC. This translates into CASSPRTGINYGYTF.

The chain is built from TRBV4-2 and TRBJ2-1; 8 bases are a match to TRBD1. This CDR3 has 16 amino acids. Per germline, CDR1 LGHNA and CDR2 YNFKEQ. V was pared by 1 base and J by 2 bases, with 4 bases of the junction left unmatched. The chain's CDR3 is CASSQAAGGAYNEQFF. In DNA form, the CDR3 reads TGTGCCAGCAGCCAAGCCGCAGGGGGCGCCTACAATGAGCAGTTCTTC.

The count of this clone is one. The rearrangement links TRBV12-5 to TRBJ2-1; 8 nucleotides align to TRBD2. V was pared by 1 base and J by 3 bases, with 2 bases of the junction left unmatched. Germline V gene sequence: CDR1 LGHNT, CDR2 FRNRAP. The CDR3 is 15 amino acids. The chain's CDR3 is CASGLGAGGYNEQFF. The CDR3 nucleotides read TGTGCTAGTGGTTTGGGGGCGGGAGGCTACAATGAGCAGTTCTTC.

The V gene is TRBV5-5, the J gene TRBJ2-5, with D unresolved. Germline values: CDR1 SGHKS, CDR2 YYEKEE (reference sequence). The V gene lost 1 base and the J gene lost 3 bases, with 7 bases spanning the gap. The CDR3 length is 13 residues. CDR3 sequence (DNA): TGTGCCAGCAGCTTGTATGCGGAAGAGACCCAGTACTTC. Protein: CASSLYAEETQYF.

The rearrangement uses TRBV5-1 and TRBJ2-7; D is possibly TRBD1 (6 bases). Between the trimmed V and J ends, which lost 3 bases and 1 base, there was a span of 14 bases. The CDR3 covers 15 residues. In germline, CDR1 is SGHRS, CDR2 YFSETQ. The CDR3 loop reads CASSSGTPRSYEQYF. Written as DNA, the CDR3 is TGCGCCAGCAGCTCAGGGACACCTAGATCCTACGAGCAGTACTTC.

The CDR3, as DNA: TGCAGTGCTAAGGGGGACAATGAGCAGTTCTTC. Residues: CSAKGDNEQFF. The chain has TRBV20-1 and TRBJ2-1, with a possible D match to TRBD1 (6 bases). Trimming stripped 4 bases from V and 5 bases from J, with 6 bases between. Germline V CDR1 and CDR2: DFQATT, SNEGSKA (reference sequence). This CDR3 region has 11 residues.

The chain joins TRBV7-9 to TRBJ2-2; D might be TRBD2 (6 bases). Germline assignment: CDR1 SEHNR and CDR2 FQNEAQ (reference sequence). The CDR3 is 16 amino acids. V gave up 3 bases and J gave up 5 bases, with 16 bases separating them. For the CDR3, the DNA is TGTGCCAGCAGCTTCGGAGGAGGGGCGGGGACCGGGGAGCTGTTTTTT. This translates into CASSFGGGAGTGELFF.

This chain joins TRBV25-1 and TRBJ1-6; D might be TRBD1 (6 bases). V was clipped by 4 bases and J by 8 bases, with 12 bases between them. Germline V gene lookup returns CDR1 MGHDK and CDR2 SYGVNS. CDR3 length equals 14 residues. The CDR3 region has the DNA TGTGCCAGCAGTGGCCCAGGGGCTGATTCACCCCTCCACTTT. This gives the protein CASSGPGADSPLHF.

CDR3: CASSSIGGQNNEQFF. For the CDR3, the DNA is TGTGCCAGCAGCTCGATCGGGGGACAGAACAATGAGCAGTTCTTC. V is TRBV7-9 and J is TRBJ2-1, with TRBD1 as a possible D gene (7 bases). This CDR3 contains 15 residues. The V end was cut by 4 bases, the J end by 5 bases, with 15 bases between. Germline CDR1 and CDR2: SEHNR and FQNEAQ (reference sequence).

The J gene is TRBJ2-7, the V gene TRBV18, with 7 bases aligning to TRBD1. Unmatched junction bases numbered 2, after V lost 3 bases and J lost 0 bases. Germline loops: CDR1 KGHSH, CDR2 LQKENI. CDR3 length: 14 amino acids. The DNA of the CDR3 is TGTGCCAGCTCACCGGGGGACAGCTCCTACGAGCAGTACTTC. This sequence encodes CASSPGDSSYEQYF.

This chain connects TRBV14 to TRBJ2-2; 7 bases are a match to TRBD1. Trimming cost V 4 bases and J 6 bases; bases outside gene matches: 5. Germline CDR1 reads SGHDN; CDR2 reads FVKESK. The CDR3 covers 14 residues. The DNA of the CDR3 is TGTGCCAGCAGCCGAGACAGGGTGGCCGGGGAGCTGTTTTTT. It is translated as CASSRDRVAGELFF.